A selection of T cell receptor beta chains follows, all from one sample in a study of cytomegalovirus exposure and HLA in healthy donors. TCRdb keeps only in-frame clones here, not all; method: immunoSEQ multiplex PCR. The sample has approximately 100,000 clones. Material: PBMCs. All receptors derive from a man aged 40-50 years in good health and CMV-seronegative. CDR3s include the opening cysteine and the closing phenylalanine or tryptophan. Each record gives: D gene, J gene, V gene, CDR3 DNA, CDR3 protein. The D gene is left open where the match is weak.

>TRBD2|TRBJ2-3|TRBV7-2
TGTGCCAGCAGGTCTAGCGGGGGGGCCGTAGATACGCAGTATTTT
CASRSSGGAVDTQYF
>-|TRBJ1-6|TRBV7-6
TGTGCCAGCAGCTTAGCGTTGGGGGCTAATTCACCCCTCCACTTT
CASSLALGANSPLHF
>TRBD1|TRBJ2-7|TRBV5-1
TGCGCCAGCAGACCAACCGGGACAGACGTCCACGAGCAGTACTTC
CASRPTGTDVHEQYF
>-|TRBJ2-3|TRBV27
TGTGCCAGCAGTTTTCTCCGGTTTGGGACAATCACAGATACGCAGTATTTT
CASSFLRFGTITDTQYF
>-|TRBJ2-1|TRBV7-2
TGTGCCAGCAGCACCCAGGGGAGTGAGCAGTTCTTC
CASSTQGSEQFF
>TRBD1|TRBJ1-5|TRBV4-2
TGTGCCAGCAGCCAAGATAAGCGGGGGACAGGGTATCAGCCCCAGCATTTT
CASSQDKRGTGYQPQHF
>TRBD1|TRBJ2-7|TRBV28
TGTGCCAGCAGTCCTCGGGACAGACTGAAATCCTACGAGCAGTACTTC
CASSPRDRLKSYEQYF
>TRBD1|TRBJ1-1|TRBV7-9
TGTGCCAGCAGGTGGACACAGGGGCGTACTGAAGCTTTCTTT
CASRWTQGRTEAFF
>-|TRBJ1-1|TRBV4-1
TGCGCCAGCAGCCGGGCCGGGGGAACGGGGAACACTGAAGCTTTCTTT
CASSRAGGTGNTEAFF
>TRBD1|TRBJ2-7|TRBV2
TGTGCCAGCAAACAGGGGGCCGACGAGCAGTACTTC
CASKQGADEQYF
>TRBD2|TRBJ2-7|TRBV5-6
TGTGCCAGCAGCCGTGGACTAGCGGGAGTGGGGGAGCAGTACTTC
CASSRGLAGVGEQYF
>TRBD2|TRBJ2-5|TRBV5-1
TGCGCCAGCAGCTTGACTAGCGGCCAAGAGACCCAGTACTTC
CASSLTSGQETQYF
>-|TRBJ1-2|TRBV29-1
TGCAGCGTTGAAGTCCAAACAGAAACGTGGGGCTACACCTTC
CSVEVQTETWGYTF
>TRBD1|TRBJ2-7|TRBV5-1
TGCGCCAGCAGCCCCACAAGGGGGACCGGAACAGGGGTTCGCGAGCAGTACTTC
CASSPTRGTGTGVREQYF
>TRBD1|TRBJ2-5|TRBV5-5
TGTGCCAGCAGCTTAAATCCCGGGACAGCCTTCCAAGAGACCCAGTACTTC
CASSLNPGTAFQETQYF
>TRBD2|TRBJ2-1|TRBV28
TGTGCCAGCAGTCCTAGCGGGAGCGCGTCCAATGAGCAGTTCTTC
CASSPSGSASNEQFF